The clone carrying this T cell receptor beta chain showed up just a few times. The antigen is undetermined. The source of the sample is a study of response to subunit inactivated influenza vaccine. Germline CDR1 is SEHNR and CDR2 is FQNEAQ (reference sequence). The CDR3 extends over 14 amino acids. V was pared by 5 bases and J by 8 bases, with 16 bases between. TCRdb re-analysed the RT-PCR reads in MiXCR, keeping a single row per CDR3 protein. The sample lists about 800,000 distinct CDR3 sequences, 20% to 25% occurring once. Study results and caveats: New T cells are recruited in small numbers by each seasonal influenza vaccination, according to the authors' suggestion.

The source material was PBMCs from blood, sampled 5 to 6 days after vaccination. The sequence came from a man aged 50 to 59 who received an inactivated influenza vaccine. The chain links TRBV7-9 to TRBJ2-1; maybe TRBD2 (5 bases). The CDR3 DNA follows: TGTGCCAGCAGCCCGCCCTCGGGGAAGCATGAGCAGTTCTTC. Encoded protein: CASSPPSGKHEQFF.